The 32 T cell receptor beta chains below were found in one sample sequenced in a study of T cell responses to AZD1222 COVID-19 vaccine. Using immunoSEQ multiplex PCR, the repertoire was profiled, and TCRdb retains in-frame clones only, with some absent. The data show 200,000 to 250,000 clones, about 92% seen once. Sequenced material: peripheral blood, taken on day 0 of MenACWY control vaccination. These receptors all come from an adult in good health.

CDR3 sequence (DNA): TGTGCCAGCAGTTTGACAGGGGTCTTGGGTCAGCCCCAGCATTTT. Protein product: CASSLTGVLGQPQHF. The chain recombines TRBV28 with TRBJ1-5; 8 nucleotides agree with TRBD1. Trimming cost V 3 bases and J 6 bases; bases outside gene matches: 7. Germline lookup yields CDR1 MDHEN and CDR2 SYDVKM. CDR3 length: 15 amino acids. The full variable domain, its missing parts supplied by reference TRBV28 and TRBJ1-5, is DVKVTQSSRYLVKRTGEKVFLECVQDMDHENMFWYRQDPGLGLRLIYFSYDVKMKEKGDIPEGYSVSREKKERFSLILESASTNQTSMYLCASSLTGVLGQPQHFGDGTRLSIL.

The chain has TRBV28 and TRBJ2-7; D unresolved. The CDR3 is made up of 13 amino acids. Germline assignment: CDR1 MDHEN and CDR2 SYDVKM. Trimming stripped 1 base from V and 3 bases from J, with 7 bases between. CDR3 amino acids: CASSLSDLYEQYF. The CDR3 DNA follows: TGTGCCAGCAGTTTATCGGACCTCTACGAGCAGTACTTC. Supplemented by reference TRBV28 and TRBJ2-7, the full variable domain reads DVKVTQSSRYLVKRTGEKVFLECVQDMDHENMFWYRQDPGLGLRLIYFSYDVKMKEKGDIPEGYSVSREKKERFSLILESASTNQTSMYLCASSLSDLYEQYFGPGTRLTVT.

The chain is built from TRBV11-2 and TRBJ1-1; D is uncertain. V lost 1 base, J lost 0 bases, and 12 bases lay in between. Germline CDR1 SGHAT, CDR2 FQNNGV. The length of the CDR3 is 16 residues. Here the CDR3 reads CASSLVMGIVNTEAFF. CDR3 DNA sequence: TGTGCCAGCAGCTTAGTCATGGGGATAGTGAACACTGAAGCTTTCTTT.

The rearrangement joins TRBV4-2 to TRBJ1-3, with 7 bases identical to TRBD1. This CDR3 comprises 16 residues. V shed 0 bases, J shed 1 base, and the junction held 3 bases outside the gene matches. Germline CDR1 LGHNA, CDR2 YNFKEQ. CDR3 in DNA: TGTGCCAGCAGCCAAGATCCAGGGGGGTCTGGAAACACCATATATTTT. Residues: CASSQDPGGSGNTIYF.

The chain uses TRBV18 and TRBJ1-1, with a tentative D call TRBD1 (6 bases). The V and J ends lost 2 bases and 1 base respectively, with 17 bases between them. This CDR3 contains 17 residues. The germline CDR1 and CDR2 sequences are KGHSH and LQKENI. This CDR3 reads CASSPWPTGQRNTEAFF. The CDR3 DNA reads as TGTGCCAGCTCACCATGGCCAACCGGACAGAGGAACACTGAAGCTTTCTTT.

The rearrangement links TRBV30 to TRBJ1-6; maybe TRBD1 (5 bases). The germline V gene encodes CDR1 GTSNPN and CDR2 SVGIG (reference sequence). Trimming removed 7 bases from V and 9 bases from J, with 16 bases in between. The CDR3 runs to 13 residues. CDR3 region: CASAGLFGSPLHF. CDR3 nucleotides: TGTGCCTCCGCGGGACTGTTTGGTTCACCCCTCCACTTT.

For this clone: The sample has other DNA sequences that encode this CDR3 too. The chain combines TRBV7-9 with TRBJ1-1, with D hard to call. V dropped 2 bases and J dropped 2 bases, with 0 bases sitting between them. The CDR3 consists of 11 residues. In germline, CDR1 is SEHNR, CDR2 FQNEAQ (reference sequence). The CDR3: CASSLNTEAFF. Here the CDR3 DNA reads TGTGCCAGCAGCTTAAACACTGAAGCTTTCTTT.

The V call is TRBV4-2, the J call TRBJ2-1, with TRBD1 matching over 7 bases. The V segment lost 1 base and the J segment 14 bases; nucleotides outside the gene matches: 8. Per germline, CDR1 LGHNA and CDR2 YNFKEQ. The length of the CDR3 is 13 residues. The CDR3 here is CASSQVTGTVEFF. DNA for the CDR3: TGTGCCAGCAGCCAAGTGACCGGGACAGTTGAGTTCTTC.

As to this clone: A read error is likely, as this CDR3 ends without the conserved phenylalanine or tryptophan. The DNA is omitted, as the CDR3 cannot be located on it reliably, and the CDR3 follows TCRdb's listing. The chain carries TRBV2 and TRBJ2-7; the D call TRBD2 from the table was never checked on the DNA. Both ends counted, the CDR3 spans 9 residues. Per germline, CDR1 SNHLY and CDR2 FYNNEI. CDR3 sequence: CASGTTSGL.

This chain links TRBV2 with TRBJ1-1; TRBD1 agrees at 7 bases. The germline V gene has CDR1 SNHLY and CDR2 FYNNEI. J lost 5 bases, V lost 5 bases, and 8 bases had no gene match. This CDR3 contains 14 residues. CDR3 sequence reads: CASSPLTGKTEAFF. DNA for the CDR3: TGTGCCAGCAGTCCCCTGACAGGGAAAACTGAAGCTTTCTTT. The full variable domain, rest sourced from reference TRBV2 and TRBJ1-1, is EPEVTQTPSHQVTQMGQEVILRCVPISNHLYFYWYRQILGQKVEFLVSFYNNEISEKSEIFDDQFSVERPDGSNFTLKIRSTKLEDSAMYFCASSPLTGKTEAFFGQGTRLTVV.

The chain has TRBV30 and TRBJ1-5, with 10 bases that match TRBD1. CDR1 and CDR2 (germline): GTSNPN, SVGIG (reference sequence). After removal of 1 base from V and 5 bases from J, the junction contained 2 bases not matched to a gene. CDR3 length equals 14 residues. In DNA form, the CDR3 reads TGTGCCTGGAGTGGGGGACAGGGGCATCAGCCCCAGCATTTT. It translates to CAWSGGQGHQPQHF.

V and J are TRBV29-1 and TRBJ1-2; 10 positions agree with TRBD1. Germline CDR1 is SQVTM and CDR2 is ANQGSEA. The CDR3 loop spans 17 amino acids. V lost 7 bases, J lost 2 bases, and 16 bases stayed unmatched. The CDR3 coding sequence is TGCAGCGCTGGGCACTACGCGGACAGGGGGACGAACTATGGCTACACCTTC. Protein product: CSAGHYADRGTNYGYTF.

J is TRBJ1-4 and V is TRBV5-1; tentatively, D is TRBD1 (6 bases). The germline CDR1 and CDR2 sequences are SGHRS and YFSETQ. The ends were cut back, 3 bases at V and 0 bases at J, with 9 bases in the middle. The CDR3 runs to 15 residues. The CDR3 bases are TGCGCCAGCAGCTCACAGGGCGCAACTAATGAAAAACTGTTTTTT. This translates into CASSSQGATNEKLFF.

The chain is built from TRBV6-5 and TRBJ1-1; 7 bases map to TRBD1. The CDR3 is made up of 14 amino acids. Germline CDR1 and CDR2: MNHEY and SVGAGI. The V segment lost 7 bases and the J segment 1 base; nucleotides outside the gene matches: 6. CDR3 sequence: CASIGDRRNTEAFF. Written as DNA, the CDR3 is TGTGCCAGCATTGGGGACAGACGGAACACTGAAGCTTTCTTT.

The V and J genes are TRBV7-8 and TRBJ2-7; the D is unclear. The germline CDR1 and CDR2 sequences are SGHVS and FQNEAQ. The CDR3 runs to 13 residues. V was cut by 5 bases and J by 2 bases, with 10 bases left in between. The CDR3 sequence: CASSVRSTYEQYF. CDR3 in DNA: TGTGCCAGCAGCGTACGTAGTACCTACGAGCAGTACTTC.

V is TRBV21-1 and J is TRBJ1-5. TRBV21-1 is designated a pseudogene. This CDR3 region has 12 residues. The CDR3 here is CASSGRNQPQHF. The CDR3 nucleotides read TGTGCCAGCTCCGGCCGTAATCAGCCCCAGCATTTT.

The J gene is TRBJ1-6, the V gene TRBV18; no clear D gene. This CDR3 spans 14 amino acids. Trimming shortened V by 0 bases and J by 11 bases, and 11 bases separated the two germline ends. The V gene's germline CDR1 is KGHSH and CDR2 LQKENI. CDR3 DNA: TGTGCCAGCTCACCACCGACGGTCACGACACCCCTCCACTTT. Translation: CASSPPTVTTPLHF.

The rearrangement joins TRBV11-2 to TRBJ2-5; 12 nucleotides agree with TRBD1. The CDR3 has 17 residues. The J segment lost 5 bases and the V segment lost 5 bases, leaving 12 bases of the junction unmatched. Germline V gives CDR1 SGHAT, CDR2 FQNNGV. This CDR3 is CASSAGTGGSIRETQYF. The CDR3 DNA is TGTGCCAGCAGCGCAGGGACAGGGGGCAGTATAAGGGAGACCCAGTACTTC.

The rearrangement joins TRBV4-2 to TRBJ1-3; TRBD1 might be the D (6 bases). V shed 3 bases and J shed 1 base, with 7 bases lying between them. From germline, CDR1 is LGHNA and CDR2 YNFKEQ. There are 14 residues in the CDR3. CDR3 sequence reads: CASSQQGSGNTIYF. The CDR3 DNA reads as TGTGCCAGCAGCCAGCAGGGGTCTGGAAACACCATATATTTT.

The chain combines TRBV27 with TRBJ1-4; the D gene is possibly TRBD1 (6 bases). CDR3 length equals 13 residues. Trimming cost V 5 bases and J 14 bases, with 18 bases left between them. CDR1 and CDR2 (germline): MNHEY, SMNVEV (reference sequence). The CDR3: CASSPTLQGRLFF. CDR3 bases: TGTGCCAGCAGTCCGACTTTACAGGGCCGGCTGTTTTTT.

The chain uses TRBV25-1 and TRBJ1-1, with TRBD1 as a possible D gene (6 bases). Trimming left V 3 bases short and J 6 bases short, with 14 bases between. The germline V gene has CDR1 MGHDK and CDR2 SYGVNS. CDR3 length: 14 amino acids. The CDR3: CASSETKQGAEAFF. CDR3 nucleotide sequence: TGTGCCAGCAGTGAGACGAAACAGGGCGCTGAAGCTTTCTTT.

The chain carries TRBV7-2 and TRBJ1-5; no clear D gene. The CDR3 runs 13 residues. The germline V gene has CDR1 SGHTA and CDR2 FQGNSA. Trimming removed 1 base from V and 3 bases from J, with 4 bases in between. The CDR3 nucleotides are TGTGCCAGCAGCTTAGGACTCAATCAGCCCCAGCATTTT. It is translated as CASSLGLNQPQHF.

In this sample, this clone turned up once. J is TRBJ1-2 and V is TRBV4-3; no clear D. The CDR3 extends over 15 amino acids. V was clipped by 4 bases and J by 3 bases, with 15 bases between them. The germline gives CDR1 LGHNA, CDR2 YSLEER. The CDR3, as DNA: TGCGCCAGCAGCCTGTCTGGCGGAGCGGACTATGGCTACACCTTC. It translates to CASSLSGGADYGYTF.

This clone was seen once. The chain joins TRBV7-8 to TRBJ1-1; TRBD1 might be the D (5 bases). V lost 5 bases, J lost 6 bases, and 13 bases lay in between. Germline V gene lookup returns CDR1 SGHVS and CDR2 FQNEAQ. CDR3 length: 13 amino acids. The CDR3 nucleotides read TGTGCCAGCAGCCAGGGCGCCCGCGCTGAAGCTTTCTTT. It translates to CASSQGARAEAFF. The entire variable domain, with the rest obtained from reference TRBV7-8 and TRBJ1-1, is as follows: GAGVSQSPRYKVAKRGQDVALRCDPISGHVSLFWYQQALGQGPEFLTYFQNEAQLDKSGLPSDRFFAERPEGSVSTLKIQRTQQEDSAVYLCASSQGARAEAFFGQGTRLTVV.

This chain links TRBV11-2 with TRBJ1-1; D remains ambiguous. Between the trimmed V and J ends, which lost 5 bases and 2 bases, there was a span of 21 bases. Germline-derived CDR1 and CDR2 are SGHAT and FQNNGV. The CDR3 loop spans 17 amino acids. The CDR3 region is CASSPGKAVYSNTEAFF. The CDR3, as DNA: TGTGCCAGCAGCCCCGGCAAGGCAGTTTATAGCAACACTGAAGCTTTCTTT.

This clone occurred a few times. This chain links TRBV5-6 with TRBJ1-2; D may be TRBD1 (5 bases). The length of the CDR3 is 14 residues. The V end lost 4 bases, the J end lost 5 bases, and 15 bases lay between the germline ends. Germline V gene lookup returns CDR1 SGHDT and CDR2 YYEEEE. The CDR3 spells CASSRGREAYGYTF. The DNA for the CDR3 is TGTGCCAGCAGCCGGGGCAGGGAAGCTTATGGCTACACCTTC.

The V and J genes are TRBV28 and TRBJ1-4, with 8 nucleotides matching TRBD1. CDR3 length: 15 amino acids. The V gene's germline CDR1 is MDHEN and CDR2 SYDVKM. With 6 bases clipped from V and 8 bases from J, the junction kept 11 bases outside the gene matches. The CDR3 sequence is CASSQHLGTGEKLFF. CDR3 nucleotide sequence: TGTGCCAGCAGCCAGCATCTTGGGACAGGCGAAAAACTGTTTTTT.

The genes are TRBV10-1 and TRBJ1-6; no clear D. Germline assignment: CDR1 WNHNN and CDR2 SYGVQD (reference sequence). CDR3 length: 13 amino acids. V was pared by 6 bases and J by 9 bases, with 12 bases between. CDR3: CASRGPKGSPLHF. The CDR3, as DNA: TGCGCCAGCAGAGGCCCTAAAGGTTCACCCCTCCACTTT.

The rearrangement links TRBV12-3 or TRBV12-4 to TRBJ2-2; D uncertain. Trimming took off 5 bases at V and 4 bases at J, with 8 bases between the two ends. The CDR3 is 13 residues long. The CDR3 DNA sequence: TGTGCCAGCAGTGTTATTCTCACCGGGGAGCTGTTTTTT. Translating it yields CASSVILTGELFF.

On this clone: Other DNA variants within this sample encode the same CDR3. The CDR3 bases are TGTGCCAGCAGACAGGGGGGCAATCAGCCCCAGCATTTT. Its translation: CASRQGGNQPQHF. J is TRBJ1-5 and V is TRBV27, with 8 nucleotides matching TRBD1. The trim removed 6 bases at V and 2 bases at J, leaving 0 bases unmatched. The V gene's germline CDR1 is MNHEY and CDR2 SMNVEV (reference sequence). This CDR3 has 13 residues.

The DNA for the CDR3 is TGTGCCAGCAGCTTTGGCCGTCGTGGGGGCTACACCTTC. Translated: CASSFGRRGGYTF. The rearrangement joins TRBV7-8 to TRBJ1-2; no clear D gene. CDR1 is SGHVS, CDR2 FQNEAQ, per germline. The V end was cut by 3 bases, the J end by 8 bases, with 13 bases between. This CDR3 comprises 13 residues.

The genes are TRBV12-3 or TRBV12-4 and TRBJ1-1; possible D gene TRBD1, 5 bases. V dropped 10 bases and J dropped 0 bases, with 12 bases sitting between them. The CDR3 has 13 residues. The CDR3 nucleotides read TGTGCCACCAGAACAGGAATGAACACTGAAGCTTTCTTT. Its translation is CATRTGMNTEAFF.